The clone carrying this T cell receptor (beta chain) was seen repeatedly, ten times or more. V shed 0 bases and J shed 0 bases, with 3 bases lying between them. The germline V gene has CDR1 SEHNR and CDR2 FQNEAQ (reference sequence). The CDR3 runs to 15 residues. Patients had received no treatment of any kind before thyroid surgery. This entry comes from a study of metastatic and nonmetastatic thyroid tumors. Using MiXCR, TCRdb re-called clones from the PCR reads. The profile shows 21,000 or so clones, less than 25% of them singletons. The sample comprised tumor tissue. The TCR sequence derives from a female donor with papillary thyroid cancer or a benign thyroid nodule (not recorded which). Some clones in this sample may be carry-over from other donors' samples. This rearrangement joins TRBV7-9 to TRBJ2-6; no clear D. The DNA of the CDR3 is TGTGCCAGCAGCTTAGCGAGCTCTGGGGCCAACGTCCTGACTTTC. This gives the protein CASSLASSGANVLTF.